Listed below are T cell receptor beta chains from one sample, sequenced in a study of CD8+ T cells in alopecia areata. Here immunoSEQ multiplex PCR was the method, and the copy in TCRdb shows in-frame clones only, minus some. The sample has some 150,000 clones; roughly 63% are singletons. Sequenced here: CD4+ T cells sorted from blood, sampled between weeks 55 and 65, from a patient treated with tofacitinib. The receptors come from a human donor with alopecia areata. Both conserved end residues are part of each CDR3. Each record gives: clone size, D gene, J gene, V gene, CDR3 DNA, CDR3 protein. D genes are given only for firm matches. For some rows the clone size is stated as once, few or many, or as a class when expanded; others skip it.

NA | NA | TRBJ1-2 | TRBV27 | TGTGCCAGCAGTTTATCGATGGCCAGAGTTGAGTATGGCTACACCTTC | CASSLSMARVEYGYTF
NA | NA | TRBJ1-5 | TRBV7-8 | TGTGCCAGCAGCTTGACCGATTATAGCAATCAGCCCCAGCATTTT | CASSLTDYSNQPQHF
few | TRBD1 | TRBJ1-2 | TRBV5-1 | TGCGCCAGCAGCGGGACAGGGTTAGGAGCGGTGAAGTATGGCTACACCTTC | CASSGTGLGAVKYGYTF
NA | TRBD1 | TRBJ2-5 | TRBV7-6 | TGTGCCAGCAGCCCCACCGGTGGGACAGGGGTAAAGACCCAGTACTTC | CASSPTGGTGVKTQYF
many | NA | TRBJ1-2 | TRBV10-3 | TGTGCCATCAGTGAGGGTAGAGCTAACTATGGCTACACCTTC | CAISEGRANYGYTF
NA | NA | TRBJ2-7 | TRBV5-6 | TGTGCCAGCAGCTTGAGGGTGCCCTACGAGCAGTACTTC | CASSLRVPYEQYF
once | NA | TRBJ1-2 | TRBV30 | TGTGCCTGGAGTGACGGTGGCTACACCTTC | CAWSDGGYTF
NA | TRBD2 | TRBJ2-5 | TRBV6-1 | TGTGCCAGCTGCATTAGCGGGGGGAACCAAGAGACCCAGTACTTC | CASCISGGNQETQYF
NA | TRBD2 | TRBJ2-5 | TRBV18 | TGTGCCAGCTCACCAAGCGGGGGGCTAGCAAGAGCCCAAGAGACCCAGTACTTC | CASSPSGGLARAQETQYF
NA | NA | TRBJ2-2 | TRBV7-3 | TGTGCCAGCAGCATGGGACGGCACACCGGGGAGCTGTTTTTT | CASSMGRHTGELFF
few | TRBD2 | TRBJ2-5 | TRBV29-1 | TGCAGCTCTGGACTAGCGGGGGGCCAAGAGACCCAGTACTTC | CSSGLAGGQETQYF
NA | NA | TRBJ2-3 | TRBV19 | TGTGCCAGTAGTCCTCGAGGGGGTACAGATACGCAGTATTTT | CASSPRGGTDTQYF
few | NA | TRBJ2-6 | TRBV2 | TGTGCCAGCAGTTGGCGACTGGCCGGGGCCAACGTCCTGACTTTC | CASSWRLAGANVLTF
few | NA | TRBJ1-6 | TRBV7-8 | TGTGCCAGCAGCTTAGCGCAGACAGGCCGATCGACACCCCTCCACTTT | CASSLAQTGRSTPLHF
NA | NA | TRBJ1-1 | TRBV30 | TGTGCCTGGAGTCCCTCTCGGCCGGGTATAGCTTTCTTT | CAWSPSRPGIAFF
NA | NA | TRBJ2-5 | TRBV29-1 | TGCAGCGGAAGTGGGGGGACCGGCGCAAGAGAGACCCAGTACTTC | CSGSGGTGARETQYF
few | TRBD2 | TRBJ2-3 | TRBV15 | TGTGCCACCAGCATCGCGGGGGGGGTGGATACGCAGTATTTT | CATSIAGGVDTQYF
NA | TRBD2 | TRBJ2-7 | TRBV4-3 | TGCGCCAGCAGCCAAGACTCAGCCTCGGGACTAGCGGGATCCGAGCAGTACTTC | CASSQDSASGLAGSEQYF
NA | TRBD1 | TRBJ2-5 | TRBV6-5 | TGTGCCAGCAGTGGGACAGCACAAGAGACCCAGTACTTC | CASSGTAQETQYF
NA | NA | TRBJ2-1 | TRBV5-6 | TGTGCCAGCAGCCCTATTGGCGGGGTGATTGACAATGAGCAGTTCTTC | CASSPIGGVIDNEQFF
NA | TRBD2 | TRBJ2-5 | TRBV19 | TGTGCCAGTAAGACTAGCGGGGAGCAAGAGACCCAGTACTTC | CASKTSGEQETQYF
few | NA | TRBJ2-1 | TRBV2 | TGTGCCAGCAGTTCGGGAGACAATGAGCAGTTCTTC | CASSSGDNEQFF
few | NA | TRBJ2-7 | TRBV29-1 | TGCAGCGTTCTAAATTGGGACTCCTCTTCCTACGAGCAGTACTTC | CSVLNWDSSSYEQYF
NA | NA | TRBJ1-3 | TRBV2 | TGTGCCAGCGGGGGGATTAAGCTTGGAGGAAACACCATATATTTT | CASGGIKLGGNTIYF
NA | NA | TRBJ1-2 | TRBV4-1 | TGCGCCGGCAGCCAAGAGGGGGCTAACTATGGCTACACCTTC | CAGSQEGANYGYTF
NA | TRBD1 | TRBJ1-2 | TRBV29-1 | TGCAGCATCGGGACAGGGGAAAGGGGTGGCTACACCTTC | CSIGTGERGGYTF
few | NA | TRBJ1-4 | TRBV5-8 | TGTGCCAGCGGACGGGCCGGGCTTGAAAAACTGTTTTTT | CASGRAGLEKLFF
NA | TRBD1 | TRBJ2-7 | TRBV7-8 | TGTGCCAGCAGCCCGATTCGGGGACAGGGTGGCTACGAGCAGTACTTC | CASSPIRGQGGYEQYF
NA | NA | TRBJ2-2 | TRBV30 | TGTGCAAGGAGCGGAGGCCACGGGGAGCTGTTTTTT | CARSGGHGELFF
NA | TRBD1 | TRBJ2-1 | TRBV6-6 | TGTGCCAGCAGTTACCCGGGACAGGGAAACAATGAGCAGTTCTTC | CASSYPGQGNNEQFF
few | TRBD2 | TRBJ2-3 | TRBV7-3 | TGTGCCAGCAGCTTGGGAGGGACAGATACGCAGTATTTT | CASSLGGTDTQYF
NA | TRBD2 | TRBJ2-3 | TRBV27 | TGTGCCAGCAGCTACCGGGGGGGCCTAGCTACGCAGTATTTT | CASSYRGGLATQYF
NA | NA | TRBJ2-1 | TRBV2 | TGTGCCAGCAGTGAAGCGGGCGGTGAGCAGTTCTTC | CASSEAGGEQFF
NA | NA | TRBJ2-2 | TRBV27 | TGTGCCAGCAGTTTCTTGGCCGGGGAGCTGTTTTTT | CASSFLAGELFF
NA | NA | TRBJ2-7 | TRBV30 | TGTGCCTGGAGACAGGTCCACGAGCAGTACTTC | CAWRQVHEQYF
few | NA | TRBJ1-5 | TRBV30 | TGTGCCTGGAGTCTGGACGGGGGATCTGGGCCCCAGCATTTT | CAWSLDGGSGPQHF
NA | NA | TRBJ2-7 | TRBV2 | TGTGCCAGTGCTCGGGCGCACTACGAGCAGTACTTC | CASARAHYEQYF
NA | TRBD2 | TRBJ2-1 | TRBV2 | TGTGCCAGCAGTGAACAGCGGGGGGGCTTAGATGAGCAGTTCTTC | CASSEQRGGLDEQFF
NA | NA | TRBJ1-1 | TRBV30 | TGTGCCTGGAAAGCACCAGGGGCTTTTTCGAACACTGAAGCTTTCTTT | CAWKAPGAFSNTEAFF
few | NA | TRBJ1-2 | TRBV30 | TGTGCCTGGAGTGTCTGGGACCCCGATTCTGGCTACACCTTC | CAWSVWDPDSGYTF
NA | NA | TRBJ1-1 | TRBV6-4 | TGTGCCAGCGTTCAGAGGAACACTGAAGCTTTCTTT | CASVQRNTEAFF
NA | NA | TRBJ1-2 | TRBV5-1 | TGCGCCAGCAGCCTACGTTCGGAGGACGGCTACACCTTC | CASSLRSEDGYTF
NA | NA | TRBJ2-5 | TRBV30 | TGTGCCTCCGAGACAGGCGAGACCCAGTACTTC | CASETGETQYF
NA | NA | TRBJ1-1 | TRBV29-1 | TGCAGCGTTGGGGCTGGGGGGCCCACTGAAGCTTTCTTT | CSVGAGGPTEAFF
few | NA | TRBJ1-1 | TRBV7-2 | TGTGCCAGCAGCTCTATTGAGAACACTGAAGCTTTCTTT | CASSSIENTEAFF
NA | TRBD2 | TRBJ2-3 | TRBV4-2 | TGTGCCAGCAGCCAAGATAGAGCGGGGGCTAGAGATACGCAGTATTTT | CASSQDRAGARDTQYF
NA | NA | TRBJ2-1 | TRBV4-1 | TGCGCCAGCAGCCTCGGTCCGGTACTCTCCTACAATGAGCAGTTCTTC | CASSLGPVLSYNEQFF
NA | TRBD2 | TRBJ2-1 | TRBV13 | TGTGCCAGCAGCTTAAACCGGGGGGGCCTTACAAATGAGCAGTTCTTC | CASSLNRGGLTNEQFF
NA | NA | TRBJ2-2 | TRBV7-3 | TGTGCCAGCAGCCTAAGACAGGTCAACACCGGGGAGCTGTTTTTT | CASSLRQVNTGELFF
NA | NA | TRBJ1-2 | TRBV5-6 | TGTGCCAGCAGCTTGAACTATGGCTACACCTTC | CASSLNYGYTF
once | TRBD1 | TRBJ2-3 | TRBV30 | TGTGCCTGGAGTAGACAGGGGGTGATACGAGATACGCAGTATTTT | CAWSRQGVIRDTQYF
few | NA | TRBJ2-1 | TRBV10-3 | TGTGCCATCAGTCCGACCCGGAATGAGCAGTTCTTC | CAISPTRNEQFF
NA | TRBD2 | TRBJ2-2 | TRBV10-3 | TGTGCCATCAGTGATGCCCGGGGGGGCGTAACCGGGGAGCTGTTTTTT | CAISDARGGVTGELFF
NA | NA | TRBJ1-1 | TRBV30 | TGTGCCTGGAGTGTAAGCAGGGGTACTGAAGCTTTCTTT | CAWSVSRGTEAFF
NA | NA | TRBJ2-7 | TRBV5-1 | TGCGCCAGCAGCTCTATAACCTCCTACGAGCAGTACTTC | CASSSITSYEQYF